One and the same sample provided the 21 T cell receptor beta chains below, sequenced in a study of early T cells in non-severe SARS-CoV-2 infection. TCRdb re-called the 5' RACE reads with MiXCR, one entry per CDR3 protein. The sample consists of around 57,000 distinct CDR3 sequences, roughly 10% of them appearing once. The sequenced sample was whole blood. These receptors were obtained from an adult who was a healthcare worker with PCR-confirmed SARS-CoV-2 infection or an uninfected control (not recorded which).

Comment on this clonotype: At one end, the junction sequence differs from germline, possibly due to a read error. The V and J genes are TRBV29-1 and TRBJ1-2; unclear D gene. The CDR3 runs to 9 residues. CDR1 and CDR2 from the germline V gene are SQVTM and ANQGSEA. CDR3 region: CSVKDGYTF. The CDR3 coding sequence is TGCAGCGTTAAAGATGGCTACACCTTC.

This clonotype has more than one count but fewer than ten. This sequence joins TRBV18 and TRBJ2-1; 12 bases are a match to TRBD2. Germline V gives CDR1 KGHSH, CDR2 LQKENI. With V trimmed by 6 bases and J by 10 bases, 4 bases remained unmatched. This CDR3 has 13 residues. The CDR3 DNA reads TGTGCCAGCTCGCCTGGGACTAGCGGGGAGCAGTTCTTC. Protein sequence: CASSPGTSGEQFF.

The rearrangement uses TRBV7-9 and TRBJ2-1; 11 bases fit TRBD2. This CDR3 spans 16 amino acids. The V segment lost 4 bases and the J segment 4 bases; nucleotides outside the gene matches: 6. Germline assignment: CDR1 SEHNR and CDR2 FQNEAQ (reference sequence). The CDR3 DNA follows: TGTGCCAGCAGCTCCACTAGCGGGAGAGGTTACAATGAGCAGTTCTTC. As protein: CASSSTSGRGYNEQFF.

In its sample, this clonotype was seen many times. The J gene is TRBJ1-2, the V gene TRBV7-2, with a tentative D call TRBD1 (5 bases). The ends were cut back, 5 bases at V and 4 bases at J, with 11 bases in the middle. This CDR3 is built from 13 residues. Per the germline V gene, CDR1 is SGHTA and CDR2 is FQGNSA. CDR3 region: CASSPDKFYGYTF. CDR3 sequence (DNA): TGTGCCAGCAGCCCGGACAAGTTCTATGGCTACACCTTC.

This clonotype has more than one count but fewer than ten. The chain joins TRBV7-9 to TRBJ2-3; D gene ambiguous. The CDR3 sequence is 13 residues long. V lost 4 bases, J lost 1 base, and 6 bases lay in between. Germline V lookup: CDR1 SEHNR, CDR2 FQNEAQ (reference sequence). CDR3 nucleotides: TGTGCCAGCAGCTACGCGGGCACAGATACGCAGTATTTT. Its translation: CASSYAGTDTQYF.

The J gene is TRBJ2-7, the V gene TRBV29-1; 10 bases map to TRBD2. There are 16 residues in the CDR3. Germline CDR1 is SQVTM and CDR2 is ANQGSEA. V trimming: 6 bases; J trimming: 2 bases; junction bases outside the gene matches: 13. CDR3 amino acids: CSVSGLALSEPYEQYF. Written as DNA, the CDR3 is TGCAGCGTCTCGGGACTAGCGCTTAGCGAACCCTACGAGCAGTACTTC.

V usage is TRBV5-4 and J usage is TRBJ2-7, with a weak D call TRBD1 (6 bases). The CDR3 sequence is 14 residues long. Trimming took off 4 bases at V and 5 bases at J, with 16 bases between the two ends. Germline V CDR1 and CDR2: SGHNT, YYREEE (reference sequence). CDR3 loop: CASSNRKAGDEQYF. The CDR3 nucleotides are TGTGCCAGCAGCAACCGAAAAGCAGGGGACGAGCAGTACTTC.

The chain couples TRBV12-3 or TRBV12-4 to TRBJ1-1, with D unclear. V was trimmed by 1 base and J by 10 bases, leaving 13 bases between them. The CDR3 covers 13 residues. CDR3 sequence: CASSLDSPASAFF. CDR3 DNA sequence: TGTGCCAGCAGTTTAGATTCCCCCGCATCAGCTTTCTTT.

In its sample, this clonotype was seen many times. The CDR3: CSVAGQGWTEAFF. The CDR3, as DNA: TGCAGCGTTGCCGGACAGGGGTGGACTGAAGCTTTCTTT. The V and J genes are TRBV29-1 and TRBJ1-1; TRBD1 matches 9 bases. Trimming cost V 4 bases and J 5 bases; bases outside gene matches: 5. Germline CDR1 SQVTM, CDR2 ANQGSEA. The CDR3 length is 13 residues.

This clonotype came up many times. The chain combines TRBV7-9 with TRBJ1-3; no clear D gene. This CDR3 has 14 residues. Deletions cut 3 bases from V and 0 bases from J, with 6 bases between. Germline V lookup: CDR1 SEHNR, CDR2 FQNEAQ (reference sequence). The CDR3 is CASSLDGSGNTIYF. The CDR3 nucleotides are TGTGCCAGCAGCTTGGACGGCTCTGGAAACACCATATATTTT. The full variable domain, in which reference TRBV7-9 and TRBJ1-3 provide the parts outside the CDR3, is DTGVSQNPRHKITKRGQNVTFRCDPISEHNRLYWYRQTLGQGPEFLTYFQNEAQLEKSRLLSDRFSAERPKGSFSTLEIQRTEQGDSAMYLCASSLDGSGNTIYFGEGSWLTVV.

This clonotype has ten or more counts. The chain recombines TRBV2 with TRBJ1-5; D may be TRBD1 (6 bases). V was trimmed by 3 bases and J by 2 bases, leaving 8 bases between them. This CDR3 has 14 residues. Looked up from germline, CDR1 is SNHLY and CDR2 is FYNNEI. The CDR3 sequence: CASSDEGGNQPQHF. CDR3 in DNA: TGTGCCAGCAGTGATGAGGGGGGCAATCAGCCCCAGCATTTT.

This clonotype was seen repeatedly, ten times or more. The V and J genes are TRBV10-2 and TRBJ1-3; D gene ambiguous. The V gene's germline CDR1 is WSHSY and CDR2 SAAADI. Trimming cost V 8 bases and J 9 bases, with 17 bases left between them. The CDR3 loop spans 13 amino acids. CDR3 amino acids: CASGEAPPSTIYF. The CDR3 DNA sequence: TGCGCCAGCGGAGAGGCTCCCCCGTCCACCATATATTTT.

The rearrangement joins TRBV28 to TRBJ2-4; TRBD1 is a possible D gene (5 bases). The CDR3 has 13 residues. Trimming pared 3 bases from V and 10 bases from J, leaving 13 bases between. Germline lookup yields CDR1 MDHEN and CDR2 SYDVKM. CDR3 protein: CASSLGQDEIQYF. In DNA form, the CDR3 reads TGTGCCAGCAGTTTGGGGCAGGACGAAATTCAGTACTTC.

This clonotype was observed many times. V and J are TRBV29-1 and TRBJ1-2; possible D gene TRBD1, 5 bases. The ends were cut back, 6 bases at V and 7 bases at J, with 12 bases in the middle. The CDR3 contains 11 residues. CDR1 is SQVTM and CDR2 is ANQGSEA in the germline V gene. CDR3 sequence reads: CSVGGTGGYTF. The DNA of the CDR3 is TGCAGCGTGGGTGGGACGGGTGGCTACACCTTC. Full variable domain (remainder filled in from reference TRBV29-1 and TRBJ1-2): SAVISQKPSRDICQRGTSLTIQCQVDSQVTMMFWYRQQPGQSLTLIATANQGSEATYESGFVIDKFPISRPNLTFSTLTVSNMSPEDSSIYLCSVGGTGGYTFGSGTRLTVV.

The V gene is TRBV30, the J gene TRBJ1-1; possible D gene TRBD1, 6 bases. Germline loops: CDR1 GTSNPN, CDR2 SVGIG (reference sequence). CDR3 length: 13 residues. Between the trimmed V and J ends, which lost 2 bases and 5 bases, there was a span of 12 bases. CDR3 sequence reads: CAWSRGLSTEAFF. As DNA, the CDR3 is TGTGCCTGGAGTAGGGGGTTGAGTACTGAAGCTTTCTTT.

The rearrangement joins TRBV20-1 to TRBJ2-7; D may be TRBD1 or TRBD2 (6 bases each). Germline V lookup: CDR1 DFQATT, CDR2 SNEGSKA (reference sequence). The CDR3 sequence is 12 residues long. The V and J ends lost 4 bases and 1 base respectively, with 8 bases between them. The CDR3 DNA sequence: TGCAGTGCTAAGGGGGGTTCCTACGAGCAGTACTTC. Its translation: CSAKGGSYEQYF.

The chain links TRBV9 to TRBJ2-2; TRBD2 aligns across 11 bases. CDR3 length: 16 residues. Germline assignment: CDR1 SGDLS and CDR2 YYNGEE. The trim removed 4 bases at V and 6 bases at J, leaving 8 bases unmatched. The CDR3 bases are TGTGCCAGCAGCTCACGACTAGCGGGATCGGCCGGGGAGCTGTTTTTT. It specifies CASSSRLAGSAGELFF.

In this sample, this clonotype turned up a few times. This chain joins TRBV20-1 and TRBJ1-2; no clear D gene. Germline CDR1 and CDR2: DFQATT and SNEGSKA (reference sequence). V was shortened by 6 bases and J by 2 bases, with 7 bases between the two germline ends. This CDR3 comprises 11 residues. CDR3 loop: CSAPWNYGYTF. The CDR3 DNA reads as TGCAGTGCACCGTGGAACTATGGCTACACCTTC.

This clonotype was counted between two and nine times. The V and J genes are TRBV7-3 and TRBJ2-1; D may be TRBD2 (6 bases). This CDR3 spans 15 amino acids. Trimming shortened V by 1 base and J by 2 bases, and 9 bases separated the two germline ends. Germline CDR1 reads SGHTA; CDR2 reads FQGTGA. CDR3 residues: CASSLSSGAYNEQFF. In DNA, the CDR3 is TGTGCCAGCAGCTTAAGTAGCGGCGCCTACAATGAGCAGTTCTTC.

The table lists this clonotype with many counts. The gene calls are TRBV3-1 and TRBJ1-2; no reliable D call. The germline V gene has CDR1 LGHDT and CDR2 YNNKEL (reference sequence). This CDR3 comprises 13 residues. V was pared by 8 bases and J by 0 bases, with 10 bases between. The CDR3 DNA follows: TGTGCCAGCCTGGGAACTGCTAACTATGGCTACACCTTC. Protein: CASLGTANYGYTF.

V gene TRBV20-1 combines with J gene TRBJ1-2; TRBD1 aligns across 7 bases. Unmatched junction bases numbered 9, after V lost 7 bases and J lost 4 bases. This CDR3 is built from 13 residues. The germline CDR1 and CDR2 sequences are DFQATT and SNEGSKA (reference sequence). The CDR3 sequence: CSVSTGDSYGYTF. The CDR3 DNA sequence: TGCAGTGTTTCAACAGGGGACTCCTATGGCTACACCTTC.